The 15 T cell receptor beta chains below all came from one sample that was sequenced in a study of cytomegalovirus exposure and HLA in healthy donors (TCRdb year 2017). Library generation was performed with the immunoSEQ multiplex PCR assay. For the multiplex PCR, a mixture combining 60 forward primers for TCR Vbeta segments and 13 reverse primers for TCR Jbeta segments was used. This immuneACCESS table, as held by TCRdb, lists in-frame sequences with V and J called but not all clones. Of the missing ones, under half trace to an unresolved V gene in checked studies; the others have no known cause. The sample records fewer than 200,000 clones, roughly 80% of which are singletons. The ten largest clones represent approximately 4.1% of the sample. Specimen: PBMCs. These receptors all come from a woman aged 45-65 years in good health and CMV-seropositive.

This rearrangement joins TRBV5-8 to TRBJ1-2, with 8 bases lining up with TRBD1. The CDR3 consists of 15 residues. V lost 3 bases and J lost 7; bases outside the gene matches: 11. CDR1 is SGHTS and CDR2 is YDEGEE in the germline V gene. CDR3 region: CASSSEPGTGGGYTF. DNA of the CDR3: TGTGCCAGCAGCTCGGAACCCGGGACAGGTGGTGGCTACACCTTC.

The chain carries TRBV10-3 and TRBJ2-2, with 8 bases aligning to TRBD1. The CDR3 sequence is 14 residues long. Germline V lookup: CDR1 ENHRY, CDR2 SYGVKD. J gave up 3 bases and V 9 bases, and 6 bases lay outside the gene matches. The CDR3 sequence is CAITQGADTGELFF. CDR3 nucleotide sequence: TGTGCCATAACCCAGGGGGCCGACACCGGGGAGCTGTTTTTT.

The chain links TRBV7-8 to TRBJ2-2; the D is unclear. Germline CDR1 reads SGHVS; CDR2 reads FQNEAQ. CDR3 size: 15 residues. V lost 7 bases and J 0 bases, leaving 12 bases between the germline ends. The DNA for the CDR3 is TGTGCCAGCAAAAAACTAAACTCGAACACCGGGGAGCTGTTTTTT. It yields the protein CASKKLNSNTGELFF.

The chain employs TRBV7-9 and TRBJ2-7, with 7 bases aligning to TRBD2. The junction had 15 bases not matched to a gene; V was cut back by 2 bases and J by 2 bases. Germline loops: CDR1 SEHNR, CDR2 FQNEAQ (reference sequence). There are 18 residues in the CDR3. CDR3: CASSLPLGPSGLTYEQYF. CDR3 nucleotides: TGTGCCAGCAGCTTACCCTTGGGACCTAGCGGCCTGACCTACGAGCAGTACTTC.

With regard to this clone: Other DNA sequences within the sample encode an identical CDR3. V gene TRBV9 combines with J gene TRBJ2-3, with 10 positions matching TRBD2. Trimming cost V 2 bases and J 2 bases; bases outside gene matches: 2. The germline gives CDR1 SGDLS, CDR2 YYNGEE. This CDR3 contains 15 residues. CDR3 in amino acids: CASSVLAGDTDTQYF. CDR3 DNA: TGTGCCAGCAGCGTCCTAGCGGGAGACACAGATACGCAGTATTTT.

The rearrangement uses TRBV5-5 and TRBJ2-2; D perhaps matches TRBD2 (7 bases). The V end was cut by 5 bases, the J end by 5 bases, with 25 bases between. Germline CDR1 SGHKS, CDR2 YYEKEE (reference sequence). The CDR3 covers 18 residues. CDR3 sequence: CASRREEEGGQWTGELFF. As DNA, the CDR3 is TGTGCCAGCAGACGGGAGGAGGAAGGGGGGCAATGGACCGGGGAGCTGTTTTTT.

V gene TRBV5-5 combines with J gene TRBJ1-1, with D tentatively TRBD1 (5 bases). Deletions cut 1 base from V and 1 base from J, with 8 bases between. Germline loops: CDR1 SGHKS, CDR2 YYEKEE (reference sequence). The CDR3 length is 14 residues. CDR3 region: CASSLTGRNTEAFF. The CDR3 DNA follows: TGTGCCAGCAGCTTGACAGGCAGGAACACTGAAGCTTTCTTT.

The chain recombines TRBV4-1 with TRBJ1-2, with a possible D match to TRBD1 (6 bases). From germline, CDR1 is MGHRA and CDR2 YSYEKL. This CDR3 contains 15 residues. Deletions cut 1 base from V and 3 bases from J, with 12 bases between. The DNA for the CDR3 is TGCGCCAGCAGCCAAGTCACAGGGCTTGACTATGGCTACACCTTC. It yields the protein CASSQVTGLDYGYTF.

The rearrangement joins TRBV9 to TRBJ2-7; 9 bases fit TRBD1. Losses at the gene ends were 4 bases for V and 4 bases for J; bases not matched to a gene: 12. Germline V gives CDR1 SGDLS, CDR2 YYNGEE. This CDR3 comprises 16 residues. In nucleotides, the CDR3 is TGTGCCAGCAGCACCCGGCCGGGACAGGGAGAATACGAGCAGTACTTC. Amino acid sequence: CASSTRPGQGEYEQYF.

This clone was counted between two and nine times. A read error may produce the germline difference seen at one junction end. V is TRBV7-9 and J is TRBJ2-1; D call uncertain. The CDR3 extends over 15 amino acids. Germline CDR1 is SEHNR and CDR2 is FQNEAQ (reference sequence). CDR3 protein: CSSSMLGTVYNEQFF. In DNA form, the CDR3 reads TGTTCCAGCAGCATGCTCGGTACGGTCTACAATGAGCAGTTCTTC.

The rearrangement joins TRBV9 to TRBJ2-2; 7 nucleotides line up with TRBD1. CDR1 is SGDLS and CDR2 is YYNGEE in the germline V gene. This CDR3 comprises 16 residues. V lost 3 bases, J lost 4 bases, and 9 bases stayed unmatched. CDR3 sequence reads: CASSGIRTGRTGELFF. The CDR3 DNA sequence: TGTGCCAGCAGCGGAATCCGGACAGGTCGCACCGGGGAGCTGTTTTTT.

The chain has TRBV15 and TRBJ2-2, with a possible D match to TRBD2 (7 bases). V gave up 2 bases and J gave up 3 bases, with 13 bases separating them. The CDR3 has 16 amino acids. Germline CDR1 LNHNV, CDR2 YYDKDF (reference sequence). CDR3 nucleotides: TGTGCCACCAGCAGAAGGGGGAGGGCCGACACCGGGGAGCTGTTTTTT. It yields the protein CATSRRGRADTGELFF.

V and J are TRBV6-4 and TRBJ2-1; perhaps TRBD2 as D (6 bases). CDR3 length: 15 residues. Germline V gene sequence: CDR1 MRHNA, CDR2 SNTAGT. Trimming stripped 10 bases from V and 4 bases from J, with 20 bases between. CDR3 sequence: CATQYRQGGYNEQFF. In nucleotides, the CDR3 is TGTGCCACCCAGTACCGCCAGGGAGGATACAATGAGCAGTTCTTC.

A note on this clone: At one end, the junction sequence differs from germline, possibly due to a read error. The genes are TRBV2 and TRBJ1-2; the match to TRBD1 covers 8 bases. This CDR3 is built from 12 residues. Germline V gene data show CDR1 as SNHLY and CDR2 as FYNNEI. The CDR3 sequence: CASQTGVDGYAF. The DNA of the CDR3 is TGTGCCAGCCAGACAGGGGTTGATGGCTACGCCTTC. The variable domain in full, with the rest retrieved from reference TRBV2 and TRBJ1-2, is EPEVTQTPSHQVTQMGQEVILRCVPISNHLYFYWYRQILGQKVEFLVSFYNNEISEKSEIFDDQFSVERPDGSNFTLKIRSTKLEDSAMYFCASQTGVDGYAFGSGTRLTVV.

V and J are TRBV27 and TRBJ2-7, with D possibly matching TRBD1 (6 bases). V was pared by 5 bases and J by 6 bases, with 17 bases between. From germline, CDR1 is MNHEY and CDR2 SMNVEV (reference sequence). The CDR3 has 14 amino acids. CDR3 amino acids: CASSPRRQVPEQYF. The DNA of the CDR3 is TGTGCCAGCAGTCCCCGTCGACAGGTCCCCGAGCAGTACTTC.